What follows are 9 T cell receptor beta chains derived from one specimen sequenced in a study of blood T cell repertoires in COVID-19. Sequencing was performed with immunoSEQ multiplex PCR; in TCRdb, only in-frame clones are kept and a portion is missing. The table lists 200,000 to 250,000 clones, approximately 80% of them singletons, with about 7.8% in the top ten. Sample: peripheral blood. The receptors here all came from a woman of 80 years or more with COVID-19, enrolled during active disease.

This clone was seen a handful of times. V gene TRBV3-1 (or the pseudogene TRBV3-2) combines with J gene TRBJ2-1, with 8 bases matching TRBD2. Trimming took 8 bases from V and 8 from J; bases not matched to a gene: 11. Germline lookup yields CDR1 LGHDT and CDR2 YNNKEL (reference sequence). This CDR3 region has 14 residues. The CDR3 bases are TGTGCCAGCTCCCCACTTAGCGGGACATATGAGCAGTTCTTC. Residues: CASSPLSGTYEQFF.

There are a few counts of this clone. The V and J genes are TRBV6-5 and TRBJ1-5; D possibly corresponds to TRBD1 (5 bases). Germline V gives CDR1 MNHEY, CDR2 SVGAGI. CDR3 length equals 13 residues. Trimming took 2 bases from V and 6 from J, leaving 8 bases between them. CDR3 in DNA: TGTGCCAGCAGTTACGCAGGGTCTCAGCCCCAGCATTTT. As protein: CASSYAGSQPQHF.

The chain joins TRBV24-1 to TRBJ2-1, with TRBD1 matching over 9 bases. Per the germline V gene, CDR1 is KGHDR and CDR2 is SFDVKD. The CDR3 has 16 residues. The V segment lost 3 bases and the J segment 8 bases; nucleotides outside the gene matches: 10. DNA for the CDR3: TGTGCCACCAGTGATAACCGGGACAGGGCTGGCGATGAGCAGTTCTTC. Translating gives CATSDNRDRAGDEQFF.

This clone has just a few counts. Compared with germline, one end of the junction differs, possibly owing to a read error. This chain uses TRBV28 with TRBJ1-1; possible D gene TRBD1, 6 bases. The CDR3 is 12 amino acids. Germline CDR1 reads MDHEN; CDR2 reads SYDVKM. CDR3 bases: TGTGCCAGCAGTCGCCGGGACACCGAAGCTTTCTTT. This gives the protein CASSRRDTEAFF.

The chain combines TRBV6-5 with TRBJ2-7; D remains ambiguous. Germline lookup yields CDR1 MNHEY and CDR2 SVGAGI. V dropped 6 bases and J dropped 7 bases, with 19 bases sitting between them. The CDR3 runs to 14 residues. CDR3 in DNA: TGTGCCAGCAGGGGTCCGGCGGCAGTGCGGGAGCAGTACTTC. It is translated as CASRGPAAVREQYF.

The gene calls are TRBV3-1 (or the pseudogene TRBV3-2) and TRBJ1-5, with D possibly matching TRBD1 (5 bases). This CDR3 has 16 amino acids. Trimming left V 0 bases short and J 7 bases short, with 16 bases between. Germline V CDR1 and CDR2: LGHDT, YNNKEL (reference sequence). Here the CDR3 reads CASSQERRQGNQPQHF. The CDR3, as DNA: TGTGCCAGCAGCCAAGAACGGCGGCAGGGAAACCAGCCCCAGCATTTT.

V usage is TRBV19 and J usage is TRBJ2-1, with 9 bases fitting TRBD2. There are 13 residues in the CDR3. Germline CDR1 reads LNHDA; CDR2 reads SQIVND (reference sequence). V lost 6 bases and J lost 8; bases outside the gene matches: 5. CDR3 sequence (DNA): TGTGCCAGTAGAGGTAGCGGGAGTCATGAGCAGTTCTTC. This encodes CASRGSGSHEQFF.

The rearrangement links TRBV28 to TRBJ2-1; D is unresolved. The ends were cut back, 5 bases at V and 4 bases at J, with 12 bases in the middle. The CDR3 sequence is 14 residues long. From germline, CDR1 is MDHEN and CDR2 SYDVKM. CDR3 sequence reads: CASSPVAVYNEQFF. CDR3 nucleotide sequence: TGTGCCAGCAGTCCCGTGGCGGTTTACAATGAGCAGTTCTTC.

V and J are TRBV5-1 and TRBJ1-5, with a weak D call TRBD1 (6 bases). Germline CDR1 reads SGHRS; CDR2 reads YFSETQ. The CDR3 runs to 14 residues. Trimming cost V 3 bases and J 3 bases, with 10 bases left between them. CDR3 region: CASSSGQLNQPQHF. DNA for the CDR3: TGCGCCAGCAGCTCTGGACAGCTCAATCAGCCCCAGCATTTT.